Listed below are T cell receptor beta chains from one sample, sequenced in a study of blood T cell repertoires in COVID-19. The data were produced by immunoSEQ multiplex PCR, yet TCRdb's version contains in-frame clones alone and is incomplete. The sample contains some 350,000 clones, around 88% of which appear only once. The material sequenced was peripheral blood. These receptor sequences come from a man aged 30-40 years with active or convalescent COVID-19. Both conserved end residues are part of each CDR3. The D gene is left open where the match is weak. Size is omitted from some rows. Given values are once, few, many or a class for expanded clones.

clone size,D gene,J gene,V gene,CDR3 protein,CDR3 DNA
few,NA,TRBJ2-7,TRBV7-9,CASSLGSVKQYF,TGTGCCAGCAGCTTAGGCTCAGTCAAGCAGTACTTC
NA,TRBD1,TRBJ2-1,TRBV6-5,CASSRSRGHDEQFF,TGTGCCAGCAGCAGATCCAGGGGGCACGATGAGCAGTTCTTC
NA,NA,TRBJ2-3,TRBV10-3,CAISETSLSTDTQYF,TGTGCCATCAGTGAGACTAGTCTTTCCACAGATACGCAGTATTTT
few,NA,TRBJ1-3,TRBV4-1,CASSHVGRGNTIYF,TGCGCCAGCAGCCATGTAGGGAGAGGAAACACCATATATTTT
NA,NA,TRBJ1-2,TRBV3-1/TRBV3-2,CASSQPTTGNYGYTF,TGTGCCAGCAGCCAGCCTACGACGGGTAACTATGGCTACACCTTC
NA,TRBD2,TRBJ2-1,TRBV11-2,CASSTFSGGEFNEQFF,TGTGCCAGCAGCACGTTTAGCGGGGGTGAATTCAATGAGCAGTTCTTC
NA,TRBD2,TRBJ2-1,TRBV9,CARSSRGGLAGLSSYNEQFF,TGTGCCCGCAGCTCAAGGGGGGGACTAGCGGGGCTTTCCTCCTACAATGAGCAGTTCTTC
NA,TRBD1,TRBJ2-1,TRBV7-6,CAVGDRGNEQFF,TGTGCCGTGGGGGACAGGGGAAATGAGCAGTTCTTC
NA,NA,TRBJ1-3,TRBV30,CAWTAGVHSGNTIYF,TGTGCCTGGACGGCTGGAGTTCACTCTGGAAACACCATATATTTT
NA,NA,TRBJ1-1,TRBV18,CASSPPGQKNTEAFF,TGTGCCAGCTCACCACCTGGACAAAAGAACACTGAAGCTTTCTTT
NA,NA,TRBJ2-1,TRBV6-2/TRBV6-3,CASSYKREQFF,TGTGCCAGCAGTTACAAGCGGGAGCAGTTCTTC
NA,NA,TRBJ1-2,TRBV6-5,CASSSTGLYGYTF,TGTGCCAGCAGTTCAACAGGGCTCTATGGCTACACCTTC
NA,NA,TRBJ1-2,TRBV30,CAWDTSHNYGYTF,TGTGCCTGGGACACCTCTCATAACTATGGCTACACCTTC
NA,TRBD2,TRBJ2-3,TRBV11-2,CASSLVAGGTISTDTQYF,TGTGCCAGCAGCTTAGTAGCGGGGGGAACCATTAGCACAGATACGCAGTATTTT
NA,TRBD1,TRBJ1-4,TRBV4-3,CASSLEWDRGEKLFF,TGCGCCAGCAGCCTCGAATGGGACAGGGGGGAAAAACTGTTTTTT
NA,NA,TRBJ1-5,TRBV5-8,CASSSGLQPQHF,TGTGCCAGCAGCTCGGGACTTCAGCCCCAGCATTTT
NA,NA,TRBJ1-1,TRBV11-2,CASSFGGDLYMNTEAFF,TGTGCCAGCAGCTTTGGGGGGGATCTTTACATGAACACTGAAGCTTTCTTT
NA,TRBD2,TRBJ2-1,TRBV11-2,CASSPSWSAGGLDNEQFF,TGTGCCAGCAGCCCTAGCTGGTCCGCGGGAGGGCTAGACAATGAGCAGTTCTTC
NA,TRBD2,TRBJ2-7,TRBV5-4,CASSLELAGSYEQYF,TGTGCCAGCAGCTTGGAACTAGCGGGGTCCTACGAGCAGTACTTC
NA,NA,TRBJ2-7,TRBV6-5,CASSPPRPYEQYF,TGTGCCAGCAGTCCCCCCAGGCCCTACGAGCAGTACTTC
NA,NA,TRBJ2-1,TRBV7-2,CASSAPGNGRFDEQFF,TGTGCCAGCAGCGCCCCGGGGAACGGGAGATTCGATGAGCAGTTCTTC
NA,NA,TRBJ2-3,TRBV27,CASSTLRRDTQYF,TGTGCCAGCAGTACGCTAAGGAGAGATACGCAGTATTTT
NA,NA,TRBJ2-6,TRBV7-6,CASSLALQAASGANVLTF,TGTGCCAGCAGCTTAGCGCTACAGGCCGCCTCTGGGGCCAACGTCCTGACTTTC
NA,TRBD2,TRBJ2-7,TRBV5-4,CASSTRTSGRSYEQYF,TGTGCCAGCAGCACCCGCACTAGCGGGAGGTCCTACGAGCAGTACTTC
NA,NA,TRBJ2-2,TRBV6-6,CASSRDKGPMGTGELFF,TGTGCCAGCAGTCGGGACAAGGGGCCGATGGGGACCGGGGAGCTGTTTTTT
NA,TRBD1,TRBJ1-1,TRBV3-1/TRBV3-2,CASSRDSWNTEAFF,TGTGCCAGCAGTCGGGACAGCTGGAACACTGAAGCTTTCTTT
NA,TRBD1,TRBJ1-5,TRBV2,CASSQGQGIQPQHF,TGTGCCAGCAGCCAGGGACAGGGCATTCAGCCCCAGCATTTT
NA,NA,TRBJ2-5,TRBV12-5,CASGLGQFRETQYF,TGTGCTAGTGGTTTAGGACAGTTTCGGGAGACCCAGTACTTC
NA,TRBD1,TRBJ2-3,TRBV7-6,CASSLEQGITDTQYF,TGTGCCAGCAGCTTAGAACAGGGGATCACAGATACGCAGTATTTT
NA,NA,TRBJ2-2,TRBV10-3,CAIRPAWPDTSDTGELFF,TGTGCCATCAGACCCGCATGGCCCGATACGTCAGACACCGGGGAGCTGTTTTTT
NA,NA,TRBJ1-5,TRBV5-1,CASSLTGNSNQPQHF,TGCGCCAGCAGCCTAACAGGGAATAGCAATCAGCCCCAGCATTTT
NA,NA,TRBJ2-1,TRBV11-3,CASSLDYWDSSSYNEQFF,TGTGCCAGCAGCTTAGATTATTGGGACTCGAGCTCCTACAATGAGCAGTTCTTC
NA,TRBD2,TRBJ2-7,TRBV5-1,CASSFIAGPIYEQYF,TGCGCCAGCAGCTTTATAGCGGGGCCGATTTACGAGCAGTACTTC
NA,NA,TRBJ1-5,TRBV19,CASKYLDQPQHF,TGTGCCAGTAAGTACTTGGATCAGCCCCAGCATTTT
NA,TRBD1,TRBJ2-3,TRBV29-1,CSVEGLGQFSRDTDTQYF,TGCAGCGTTGAAGGGCTGGGACAGTTTTCACGGGACACAGATACGCAGTATTTT
NA,NA,TRBJ1-6,TRBV7-3,CASSLNGRANNSPLHF,TGTGCCAGCAGCTTAAATGGGAGAGCGAATAATTCACCCCTCCACTTT
NA,NA,TRBJ1-2,TRBV11-2,CASSLEPGLGGYTF,TGTGCCAGCAGCTTAGAACCAGGACTAGGAGGCTACACCTTC
NA,TRBD2,TRBJ2-3,TRBV19,CASSTVAGGADTQYF,TGTGCCAGTAGTACCGTAGCGGGGGGAGCAGATACGCAGTATTTT
NA,NA,TRBJ2-3,TRBV7-2,CASSPTPEGDTQYF,TGTGCCAGCAGCCCTACCCCGGAGGGGGATACGCAGTATTTT
NA,NA,TRBJ1-1,TRBV7-9,CASGGYGAFF,TGTGCCAGCGGCGGGTACGGCGCTTTCTTT
NA,NA,TRBJ1-1,TRBV6-5,CASSSGLGAFF,TGTGCCAGCAGCTCAGGGTTAGGAGCTTTCTTT
few,NA,TRBJ2-5,TRBV5-1,CASSLGASAQETQYF,TGCGCCAGCAGCTTGGGGGCTAGCGCCCAAGAGACCCAGTACTTC
NA,TRBD1,TRBJ1-4,TRBV6-6,CASSYSRQGVGEKLFF,TGTGCCAGCAGTTACTCGAGACAGGGGGTGGGGGAAAAACTGTTTTTT
few,NA,TRBJ2-2,TRBV9,CASSEGTGELFF,TGTGCCAGCAGCGAGGGGACCGGGGAGCTGTTTTTT
NA,TRBD2,TRBJ2-3,TRBV15,CATSRGRGIEIDTQYF,TGTGCCACCAGCAGGGGGAGGGGAATCGAGATAGATACGCAGTATTTT
NA,NA,TRBJ1-6,TRBV19,CASKKGSSYNSPLHF,TGTGCCAGTAAAAAAGGGAGCTCCTATAATTCACCCCTCCACTTT
NA,NA,TRBJ1-1,TRBV10-3,CAIREGIGMNTEAFF,TGTGCCATCCGGGAGGGGATAGGGATGAACACTGAAGCTTTCTTT
NA,TRBD2,TRBJ2-3,TRBV5-1,CASSPRLAADTQYF,TGCGCCAGCAGCCCCCGACTAGCCGCAGATACGCAGTATTTT
NA,NA,TRBJ1-5,TRBV11-2,CASSWGPGSNQPQHF,TGTGCCAGCAGCTGGGGGCCGGGGAGCAATCAGCCCCAGCATTTT
NA,TRBD1,TRBJ2-5,TRBV6-6,CASSEDRGQLETQYF,TGTGCCAGCAGTGAGGACAGGGGGCAACTGGAGACCCAGTACTTC
NA,NA,TRBJ1-1,TRBV6-5,CASSSRYTEAFF,TGTGCCAGCAGTTCCAGGTACACTGAAGCTTTCTTT
NA,NA,TRBJ2-3,TRBV4-1,CASSQRSSDRTDTQYF,TGCGCCAGCAGCCAGCGATCGAGCGACCGCACAGATACGCAGTATTTT
NA,TRBD1,TRBJ1-3,TRBV5-1,CASSVTGEGNTIYF,TGCGCCAGCAGCGTGACAGGGGAAGGAAACACCATATATTTT
NA,NA,TRBJ1-5,TRBV19,CASRRRSNQPQHF,TGTGCCAGTAGAAGGAGAAGCAATCAGCCCCAGCATTTT
NA,NA,TRBJ2-1,TRBV24-1,CATSDFASSYNEQFF,TGTGCCACCAGTGATTTTGCTAGCTCCTACAATGAGCAGTTCTTC
NA,NA,TRBJ2-5,TRBV12-3/TRBV12-4,CASRGGFGETQYF,TGTGCCAGCAGAGGGGGATTCGGCGAGACCCAGTACTTC
NA,NA,TRBJ2-3,TRBV21-1,CASLLVPDTQYF,TGTGCCAGCCTCTTAGTACCAGATACGCAGTATTTT
NA,NA,TRBJ1-5,TRBV7-2,CASSLVAGGSNQPQHF,TGTGCCAGCAGCTTAGTAGCGGGGGGTAGCAATCAGCCCCAGCATTTT
NA,NA,TRBJ1-1,TRBV7-2,CASSLEQGGGTEAFF,TGTGCCAGCAGCTTAGAACAGGGAGGGGGCACTGAAGCTTTCTTT